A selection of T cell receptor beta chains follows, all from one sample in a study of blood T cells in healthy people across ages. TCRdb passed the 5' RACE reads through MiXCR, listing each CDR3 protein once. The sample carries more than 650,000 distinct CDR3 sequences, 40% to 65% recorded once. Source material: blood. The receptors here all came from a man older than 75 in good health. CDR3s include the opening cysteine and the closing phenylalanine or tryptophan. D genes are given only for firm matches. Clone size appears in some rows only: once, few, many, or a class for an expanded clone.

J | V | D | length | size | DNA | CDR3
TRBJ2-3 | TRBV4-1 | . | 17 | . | TGCGCCAGCAGCCAAGACACCCCGGGACAAACTCACAGATACGCGTATTTT | CASSQDTPGQTHRYAYF
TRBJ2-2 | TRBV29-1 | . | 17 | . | TGCAGCGTTTCGAGGACAGGGGCTAGCGGGTACACCGGGGAGCTGTTTTTT | CSVSRTGASGYTGELFF
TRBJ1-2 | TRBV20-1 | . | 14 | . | TGCAGTGCTAGTGGTACAGGGACTGTATATGGCTACACCTTC | CSASGTGTVYGYTF
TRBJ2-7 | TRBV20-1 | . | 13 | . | TGCAGTGCTAGAGATGCGCAGGCCCTCGAGCAGTACTTC | CSARDAQALEQYF
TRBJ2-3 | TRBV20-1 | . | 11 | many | TGCAGTGCTGCGGGGTCAGATACGCAGTATTTT | CSAAGSDTQYF
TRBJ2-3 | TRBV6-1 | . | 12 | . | TGTGCCAGCAGCTTCCAGGAAGATACGCAGTATTTT | CASSFQEDTQYF
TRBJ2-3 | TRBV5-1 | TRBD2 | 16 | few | TGCGCCAGCGGGCCGGGACTAGCGGGAAGAACAGATACGCAGTATTTT | CASGPGLAGRTDTQYF
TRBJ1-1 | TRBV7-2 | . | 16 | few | TGTGCCAGCAGCTTTAGTAGGGTATTTCTCTACACTGAAGCTTTCTTT | CASSFSRVFLYTEAFF
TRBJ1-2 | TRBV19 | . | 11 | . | TGTGCCAGTAGTTCCCCGGGGAGCTACACCTTC | CASSSPGSYTF
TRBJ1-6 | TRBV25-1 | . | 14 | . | TGTGCCAGCAGTGAATTGGGATATAATTCACCCCTCCACTTT | CASSELGYNSPLHF
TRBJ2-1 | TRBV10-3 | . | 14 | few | TGTGCCATCAGTGTAAGAGCCCTAATGGATGAGCAGTTCTTC | CAISVRALMDEQFF
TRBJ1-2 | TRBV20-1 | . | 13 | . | TGCAGTGCTCCCGAGGGGATTAACTATGGCTACACCTTC | CSAPEGINYGYTF
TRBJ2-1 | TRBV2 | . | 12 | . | TGTGCCAGCAGTTTCAGGGGTTATGAGCAGTTCTTC | CASSFRGYEQFF